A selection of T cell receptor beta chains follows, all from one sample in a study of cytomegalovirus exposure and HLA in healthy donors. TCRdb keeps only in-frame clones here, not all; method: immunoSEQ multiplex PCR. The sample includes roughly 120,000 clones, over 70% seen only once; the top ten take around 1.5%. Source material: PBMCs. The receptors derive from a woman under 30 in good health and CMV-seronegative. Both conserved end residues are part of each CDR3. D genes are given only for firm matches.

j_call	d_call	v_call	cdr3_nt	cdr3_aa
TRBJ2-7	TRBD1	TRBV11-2	TGTGCCAGCAGAGTTACAGGGGGCGCGATTCACGAGCAGTACTTC	CASRVTGGAIHEQYF
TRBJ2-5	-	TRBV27	TGTGCCAGCATCTCCCCTGGGGCGGTTCAAGAGACCCAGTACTTC	CASISPGAVQETQYF
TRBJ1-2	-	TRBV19	TGTGCCAGTATCCAGGACCCGGGCGGGTATGGCTACACCTTC	CASIQDPGGYGYTF
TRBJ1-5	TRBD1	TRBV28	TGTGCCAGCAGGGAGGGACAGGTTTATCAGCCCCAGCATTTT	CASREGQVYQPQHF
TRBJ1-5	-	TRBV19	TGTGCCAGTAGTATAGATCCGGCAGACTATAGCAATCAGCCCCAGCATTTT	CASSIDPADYSNQPQHF
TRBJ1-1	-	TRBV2	TGTGCCAGCAGTGACGTGAACACTGAAGCTTTCTTT	CASSDVNTEAFF
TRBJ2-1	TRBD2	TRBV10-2	TGCGCCAGCACTCGGGGGGGCTCCTACAATGAGCAGTTCTTC	CASTRGGSYNEQFF
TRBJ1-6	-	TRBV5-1	TGCGCCAGCAGCTTGGACAGAAATTCACCCCTCCACTTT	CASSLDRNSPLHF
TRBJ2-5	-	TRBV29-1	TGCAGCGTCGATGGGGTCCGGACAGAAGAGACCCAGTACTTC	CSVDGVRTEETQYF
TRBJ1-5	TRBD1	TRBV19	TGTGCCAGTGGGGCCCCGACAGGGGGGTATCAGCCCCAGCATTTT	CASGAPTGGYQPQHF
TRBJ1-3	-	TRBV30	TGTGCCTGGAGGGGGCCAGTGAGTTTAAACACCATATATTTT	CAWRGPVSLNTIYF